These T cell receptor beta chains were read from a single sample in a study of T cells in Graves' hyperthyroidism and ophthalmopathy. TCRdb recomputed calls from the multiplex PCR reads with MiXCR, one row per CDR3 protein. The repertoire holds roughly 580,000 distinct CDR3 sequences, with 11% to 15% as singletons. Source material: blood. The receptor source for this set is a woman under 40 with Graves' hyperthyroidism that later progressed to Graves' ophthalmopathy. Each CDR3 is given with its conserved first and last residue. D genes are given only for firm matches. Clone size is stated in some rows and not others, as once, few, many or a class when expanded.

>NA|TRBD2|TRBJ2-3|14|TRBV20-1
CSARTSRGTDTQYF
TGCAGTGCTAGGACTAGCCGCGGTACAGATACGCAGTATTTT
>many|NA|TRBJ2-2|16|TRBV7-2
CASNKGGGQNTGELFF
TGTGCCAGCAACAAGGGGGGCGGCCAGAACACCGGGGAGCTGTTTTTT
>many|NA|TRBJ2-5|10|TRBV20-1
CSAWGETQYF
TGCAGCGCCTGGGGGGAGACCCAGTACTTC
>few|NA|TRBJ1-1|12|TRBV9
CASSPEVTEAFF
TGTGCCAGCAGCCCCGAAGTTACTGAAGCTTTCTTT
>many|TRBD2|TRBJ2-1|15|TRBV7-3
CASSSQRGGTYEQFF
TGTGCCAGCAGCTCCCAGCGGGGGGGGACGTATGAGCAGTTCTTC
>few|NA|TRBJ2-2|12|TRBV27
CASSLIGRMLFF
TGTGCCAGCAGTTTGATCGGGAGAATGCTGTTTTTT
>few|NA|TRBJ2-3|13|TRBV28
CASSLTTRDTQYF
TGTGCCAGCAGCCTGACTACCAGGGATACGCAGTATTTT
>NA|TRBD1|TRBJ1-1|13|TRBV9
CASSVGQGASAFF
TGTGCCAGCAGCGTAGGACAGGGGGCCTCAGCTTTCTTT
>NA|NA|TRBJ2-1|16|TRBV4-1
CASSPNDRSSYNEQFF
TGCGCCAGCAGCCCGAACGACAGGAGCTCCTACAATGAGCAGTTCTTC
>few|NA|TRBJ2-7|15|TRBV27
CASSPHTTGYYEQYF
TGTGCCAGCAGCCCACACACGACAGGATACTACGAGCAGTACTTC
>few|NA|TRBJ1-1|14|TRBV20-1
CSATGPSGATEAFF
TGCAGTGCCACCGGGCCCTCCGGGGCCACTGAAGCTTTCTTT
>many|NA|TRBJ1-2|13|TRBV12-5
CASGILLLIRYTF
TGTGCTAGTGGTATCCTACTCCTGATTCGCTACACCTTC
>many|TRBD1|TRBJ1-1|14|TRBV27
CASSPGQGLTEAFF
TGTGCCAGCAGTCCAGGACAGGGGCTAACTGAAGCTTTCTTT
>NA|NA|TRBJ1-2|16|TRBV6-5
CASSYSWDIRDYGYTF
TGTGCCAGCAGTTACTCGTGGGACATCCGGGACTATGGCTACACCTTC
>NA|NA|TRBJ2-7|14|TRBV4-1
CASSQEPDLYEQYF
TGCGCCAGCAGCCAAGAACCAGACCTCTACGAGCAGTACTTC
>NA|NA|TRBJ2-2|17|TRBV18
CASSPPSSGGNTGELFF
TGTGCCAGCTCACCACCGTCCTCAGGAGGGAACACCGGGGAGCTGTTTTTT
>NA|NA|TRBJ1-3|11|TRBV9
CASSEGDTIYF
TGTGCCAGCAGCGAGGGGGACACCATATATTTT
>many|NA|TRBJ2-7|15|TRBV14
CASSQESGTSYEQYF
TGTGCCAGCAGCCAAGAGTCAGGGACCTCCTACGAGCAGTACTTC
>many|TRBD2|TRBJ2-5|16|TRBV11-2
CASSLQPAGGQETQYF
TGTGCCAGCAGCCTCCAGCCAGCGGGAGGACAAGAGACCCAGTACTTC
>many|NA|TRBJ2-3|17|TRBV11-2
CASSLELSAGISDTQYF
TGTGCCAGCAGCTTAGAGTTATCCGCGGGTATCTCAGATACGCAGTATTTT
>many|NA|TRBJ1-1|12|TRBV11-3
CASSWSGTEAFF
TGTGCCAGCAGCTGGAGCGGAACTGAAGCTTTCTTT
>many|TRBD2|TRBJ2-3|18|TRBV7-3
CASSPLGTSGRIPDTQYF
TGTGCCAGCAGCCCTCTTGGGACTAGCGGGAGAATCCCAGATACGCAGTATTTT
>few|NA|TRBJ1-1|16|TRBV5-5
CASSLDTREASTEAFF
TGTGCCAGCAGCTTGGATACGAGGGAAGCGAGCACTGAAGCTTTCTTT
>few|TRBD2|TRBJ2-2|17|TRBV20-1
CSASFAGTSGSHGELFF
TGCAGTGCTAGTTTCGCCGGGACTAGCGGGAGTCACGGGGAGCTGTTTTTT
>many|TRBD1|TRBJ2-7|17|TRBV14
CASSQTWGQDSSYEQYF
TGTGCCAGCAGCCAAACTTGGGGACAGGATTCCTCCTACGAGCAGTACTTC
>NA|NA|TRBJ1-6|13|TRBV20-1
CSARADISSPLHF
TGCAGTGCTAGAGCGGACATCTCCTCACCCCTCCACTTT
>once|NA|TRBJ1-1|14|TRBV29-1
CSALPAGHDTEAFF
TGCAGCGCCCTACCCGCGGGACATGACACTGAAGCTTTCTTT
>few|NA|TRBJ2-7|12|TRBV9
CASSPRYGEQYF
TGTGCCAGCAGCCCACGTTACGGGGAGCAGTACTTC
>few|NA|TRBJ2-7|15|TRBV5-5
CASSNFGHDSYEQYF
TGTGCCAGCAGCAACTTCGGACACGACTCCTACGAGCAGTACTTC